The T cell receptor (beta chain) under discussion was sequenced for a study of blood T cell repertoires in COVID-19. As for the study in general: There were acute and convalescent COVID-19 samples, and they came from the United States, Italy and Spain.

This study enrolled people aged roughly 18 to 89 from about two dozen US geographic areas. It was within 2 weeks before study entry that exposed participants met a COVID-19 case. Libraries were prepared by immunoSEQ multiplex PCR; TCRdb keeps only in-frame clonotypes and omits some of them. Of hundreds of thousands of clones in the sample, roughly 80% are singletons; the top ten hold over 4%. CDR3 length equals 13 residues. Trimming pared 5 bases from V and 5 bases from J, leaving 14 bases between. Germline lookup yields CDR1 GTSNPN and CDR2 SVGIG (reference sequence). The clonotype originates from a middle-aged man who had been exposed to COVID-19. Sequenced sample: PBMCs or T cells enriched from blood (not recorded which). The chain couples TRBV30 to TRBJ2-3; the D is unclear. CDR3 residues: CAWWSETKDTQYF. CDR3 nucleotides: TGTGCCTGGTGGAGTGAAACCAAAGATACGCAGTATTTT.